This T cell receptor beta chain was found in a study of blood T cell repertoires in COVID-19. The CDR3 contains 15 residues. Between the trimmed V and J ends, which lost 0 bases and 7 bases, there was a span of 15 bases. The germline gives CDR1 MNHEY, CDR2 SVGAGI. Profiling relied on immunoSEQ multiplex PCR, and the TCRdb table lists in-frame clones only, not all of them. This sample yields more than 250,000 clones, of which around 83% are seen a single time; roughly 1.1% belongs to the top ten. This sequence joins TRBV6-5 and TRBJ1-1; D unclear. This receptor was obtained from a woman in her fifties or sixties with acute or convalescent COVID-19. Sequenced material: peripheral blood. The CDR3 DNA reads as TGTGCCAGCAGTTACTCGATTGGGTCCGGCGGTGAAGCTTTCTTT. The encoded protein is CASSYSIGSGGEAFF.